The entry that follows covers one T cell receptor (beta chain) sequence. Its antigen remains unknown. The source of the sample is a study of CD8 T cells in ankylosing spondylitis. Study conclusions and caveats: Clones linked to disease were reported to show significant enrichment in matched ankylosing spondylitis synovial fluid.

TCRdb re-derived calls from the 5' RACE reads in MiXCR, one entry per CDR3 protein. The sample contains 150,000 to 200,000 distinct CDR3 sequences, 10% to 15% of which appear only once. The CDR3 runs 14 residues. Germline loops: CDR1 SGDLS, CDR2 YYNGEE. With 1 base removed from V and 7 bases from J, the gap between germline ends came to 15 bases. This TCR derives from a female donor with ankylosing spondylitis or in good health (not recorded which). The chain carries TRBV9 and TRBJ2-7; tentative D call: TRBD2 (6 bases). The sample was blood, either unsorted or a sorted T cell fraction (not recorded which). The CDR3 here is CASSVKLATFEQYF. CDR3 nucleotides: TGTGCCAGCAGCGTAAAACTAGCCACTTTTGAGCAGTACTTC.